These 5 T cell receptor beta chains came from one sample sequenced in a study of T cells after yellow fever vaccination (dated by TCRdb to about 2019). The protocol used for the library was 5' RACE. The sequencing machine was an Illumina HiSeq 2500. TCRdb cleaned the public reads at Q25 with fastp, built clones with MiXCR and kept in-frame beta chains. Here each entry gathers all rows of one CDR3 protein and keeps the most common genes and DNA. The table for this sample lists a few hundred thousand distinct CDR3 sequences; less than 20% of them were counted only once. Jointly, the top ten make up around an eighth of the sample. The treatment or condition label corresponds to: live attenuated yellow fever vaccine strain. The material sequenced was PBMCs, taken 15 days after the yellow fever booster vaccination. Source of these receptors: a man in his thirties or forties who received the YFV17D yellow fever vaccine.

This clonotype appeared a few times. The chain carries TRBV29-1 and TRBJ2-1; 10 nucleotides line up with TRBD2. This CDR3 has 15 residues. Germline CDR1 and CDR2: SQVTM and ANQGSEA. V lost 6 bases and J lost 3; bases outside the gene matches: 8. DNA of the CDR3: TGCAGCGTAGAACTAGGACTAGCGGACTACAATGAGCAGTTCTTC. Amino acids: CSVELGLADYNEQFF.

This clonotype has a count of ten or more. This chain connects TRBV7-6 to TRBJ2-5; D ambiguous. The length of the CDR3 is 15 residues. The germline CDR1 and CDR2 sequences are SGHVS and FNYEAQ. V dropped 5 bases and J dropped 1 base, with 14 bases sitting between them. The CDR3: CASSITPVRQETQYF. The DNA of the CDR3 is TGTGCCAGCAGCATAACCCCGGTGCGCCAAGAGACCCAGTACTTC.

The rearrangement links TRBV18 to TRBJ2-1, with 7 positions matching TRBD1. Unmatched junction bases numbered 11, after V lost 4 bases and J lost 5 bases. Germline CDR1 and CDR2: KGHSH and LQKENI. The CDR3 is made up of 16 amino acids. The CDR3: CASSLPTGKGNNEQFF. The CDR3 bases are TGTGCCAGCTCACTCCCGACAGGGAAGGGGAACAATGAGCAGTTCTTC.

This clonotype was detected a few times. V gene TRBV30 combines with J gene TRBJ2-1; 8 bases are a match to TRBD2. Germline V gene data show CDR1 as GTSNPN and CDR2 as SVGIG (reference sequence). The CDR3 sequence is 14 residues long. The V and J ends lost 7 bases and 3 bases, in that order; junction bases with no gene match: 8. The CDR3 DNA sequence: TGTGCCTTGAACAGCGGGGGTCTCTACAATGAGCAGTTCTTC. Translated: CALNSGGLYNEQFF. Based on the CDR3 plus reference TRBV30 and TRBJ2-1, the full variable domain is SQTIHQWPATLVQPVGSPLSLECTVEGTSNPNLYWYRQAAGRGLQLLFYSVGIGQISSEVPQNLSASRPQDRQFILSSKKLLLSDSGFYLCALNSGGLYNEQFFGPGTRLTVL.

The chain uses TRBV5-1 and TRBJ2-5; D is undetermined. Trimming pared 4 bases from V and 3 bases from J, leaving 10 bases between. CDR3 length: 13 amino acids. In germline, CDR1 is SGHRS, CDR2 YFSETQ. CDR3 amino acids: CASSPDGKETQYF. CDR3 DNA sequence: TGCGCCAGCAGCCCGGATGGGAAAGAGACCCAGTACTTC.